Presented here are 16 T cell receptor beta chains from one specimen sequenced in a study of naive and memory T cell subsets. Two oligonucleotides, mixed equimolar, formed the beta constant-region primer covering TRBC1 and TRBC2. TCRdb called the UMI-ligation and nested PCR reads again in MiXCR, with one record for every CDR3 protein. The sample has 130,000 to 150,000 distinct CDR3 sequences, approximately 15% seen once. What was sequenced was naive CD4+ T cells from blood. Source of these receptors: a human donor in good health.

V is TRBV5-1 and J is TRBJ2-7, with 8 bases identical to TRBD2. From germline, CDR1 is SGHRS and CDR2 YFSETQ. With V trimmed by 0 bases and J by 0 bases, 2 bases remained unmatched. The CDR3 has 15 amino acids. The CDR3 loop reads CASSLASGPSYEQYF. In nucleotides, the CDR3 is TGCGCCAGCAGCTTGGCTAGCGGGCCCTCCTACGAGCAGTACTTC.

The chain couples TRBV7-7 to TRBJ2-3; TRBD2 matches at 11 bases. J was trimmed by 2 bases and V by 4 bases; bases with no gene match: 5. Germline lookup yields CDR1 SSHAT and CDR2 FNYEAQ (reference sequence). The CDR3 is 16 amino acids. The CDR3 DNA follows: TGTGCCAGCAGCTCCACTAGCGGGAGATTCACAGATACGCAGTATTTT. Translation: CASSSTSGRFTDTQYF.

The rearrangement uses TRBV11-3 and TRBJ1-1; 7 bases are a match to TRBD1. With V trimmed by 1 base and J by 2 bases, 4 bases remained unmatched. The V gene's germline CDR1 is SGHNT and CDR2 YENEEA. This CDR3 contains 15 residues. In nucleotides, the CDR3 is TGTGCCAGCAGCTTAGGAACAGGGGATAACACTGAAGCTTTCTTT. Translation: CASSLGTGDNTEAFF.

This rearrangement joins TRBV2 to TRBJ2-4; D may be TRBD1 (5 bases). With 6 bases removed from V and 1 base from J, the gap between germline ends came to 16 bases. The CDR3 length is 16 residues. Per germline, CDR1 SNHLY and CDR2 FYNNEI. The CDR3 region has the DNA TGTGCCAGCAGAGTCAAGGGGTTTTCGGCCAAAAACATTCAGTACTTC. Its translation is CASRVKGFSAKNIQYF. Together with reference TRBV2 and TRBJ2-4, the CDR3 gives the full variable domain: EPEVTQTPSHQVTQMGQEVILRCVPISNHLYFYWYRQILGQKVEFLVSFYNNEISEKSEIFDDQFSVERPDGSNFTLKIRSTKLEDSAMYFCASRVKGFSAKNIQYFGAGTRLSVL.

This chain connects TRBV12-3 or TRBV12-4 to TRBJ1-6; no definite D call. This CDR3 has 13 amino acids. Trimming removed 8 bases at V and 7 bases at J, with 12 bases between. The CDR3 reads CASGTLENSPLHF. For the CDR3, the DNA is TGTGCCAGCGGTACCTTGGAGAATTCACCCCTCCACTTT.

This clonotype was seen once. The chain combines TRBV6-2 or TRBV6-3 with TRBJ2-7, with TRBD2 as a possible D gene (5 bases). V was pared by 7 bases and J by 6 bases, with 16 bases between. The germline V gene encodes CDR1 MNHEY and CDR2 SVGEGT. This CDR3 comprises 13 residues. CDR3 sequence reads: CASTPRGSREQYF. CDR3 in DNA: TGTGCCAGCACTCCGAGAGGGTCTCGCGAGCAGTACTTC.

The sample holds many counts of this clonotype. The V and J genes are TRBV5-1 and TRBJ2-3; the D call may be TRBD1 or TRBD2 (5 bases each). The length of the CDR3 is 14 residues. V was shortened by 0 bases and J by 5 bases, with 10 bases between the two germline ends. The V gene's germline CDR1 is SGHRS and CDR2 YFSETQ. The CDR3 DNA is TGCGCCAGCAGCTTGGGACAGAGCGGAGATACGCAGTATTTT. Residues: CASSLGQSGDTQYF.

There are a few counts of this clonotype. The chain employs TRBV15 and TRBJ2-3; 7 nucleotides line up with TRBD2. J was trimmed by 0 bases and V by 2 bases; bases with no gene match: 2. In germline, CDR1 is LNHNV, CDR2 YYDKDF (reference sequence). The CDR3 contains 15 residues. DNA for the CDR3: TGTGCCACCAGCAGACGGCGGGAGAGCACAGATACGCAGTATTTT. This sequence encodes CATSRRRESTDTQYF.

This rearrangement joins TRBV6-5 to TRBJ2-3; 12 nucleotides align to TRBD2. The CDR3 loop spans 17 amino acids. The germline gives CDR1 MNHEY, CDR2 SVGAGI. J lost 6 bases, V lost 0 bases, and 7 bases had no gene match. The CDR3 protein is CASSYSSTSGRLDTQYF. The DNA for the CDR3 is TGTGCCAGCAGTTACTCCTCGACTAGCGGGAGATTGGATACGCAGTATTTT.

The chain recombines TRBV6-6 with TRBJ2-1; D is unclear. Trimming removed 5 bases at V and 3 bases at J, with 17 bases between. Germline V gene lookup returns CDR1 MNHNY and CDR2 SVGAGI (reference sequence). This CDR3 is 16 amino acids long. CDR3 in DNA: TGTGCCAGCAGTCCATCCGACGGGTCGAACTACAATGAGCAGTTCTTC. Residues: CASSPSDGSNYNEQFF.

CDR3 protein: CASSNFRSASSYNEQFF. The CDR3 bases are TGTGCCAGCAGCAATTTCAGGAGCGCCAGCTCCTACAATGAGCAGTTCTTC. The gene calls are TRBV6-6 and TRBJ2-1; D gene uncertain. V was pared by 6 bases and J by 0 bases, with 18 bases between. The CDR3 length is 17 residues. Germline loops: CDR1 MNHNY, CDR2 SVGAGI (reference sequence).

Many counts were recorded for this clonotype. The chain is built from TRBV4-3 and TRBJ2-1; D perhaps matches TRBD1 (5 bases). The CDR3 spans 17 residues. Per germline, CDR1 LGHNA and CDR2 YSLEER. Trimming removed 0 bases from V and 3 bases from J, with 15 bases in between. The CDR3 DNA reads TGCGCCAGCAGCCAAGAAACGTCGACAGTGGACTACAATGAGCAGTTCTTC. Its protein product is CASSQETSTVDYNEQFF.

This clonotype was seen ten or more times. The chain is built from TRBV28 and TRBJ2-1, with D uncertain. CDR3 length: 14 amino acids. Trimming pared 8 bases from V and 5 bases from J, leaving 16 bases between. Germline assignment: CDR1 MDHEN and CDR2 SYDVKM. The CDR3 sequence: CASGGVSAHNEQFF. CDR3 bases: TGTGCCAGCGGTGGGGTGTCGGCCCACAATGAGCAGTTCTTC.

V usage is TRBV7-2 and J usage is TRBJ1-2, with 7 bases identical to TRBD1. Germline trimming cut 1 base from V and 8 bases from J; bases unmatched to any gene: 10. The CDR3 spans 15 residues. The germline V gene has CDR1 SGHTA and CDR2 FQGNSA. CDR3 nucleotide sequence: TGTGCCAGCAGCTTAGAGTGGGCAGGGGGTGTCGGCTACACCTTC. It is translated as CASSLEWAGGVGYTF.

This chain uses TRBV5-1 with TRBJ2-5; tentatively, D is TRBD1 (6 bases). With 4 bases removed from V and 2 bases from J, the gap between germline ends came to 18 bases. Germline values: CDR1 SGHRS, CDR2 YFSETQ. The CDR3 has 16 residues. Here the CDR3 DNA reads TGCGCCAGCAGCCCCCTGGACAGCAACGATCAAGAGACCCAGTACTTC. Encoded protein: CASSPLDSNDQETQYF. Looking up the rest from reference TRBV5-1 and TRBJ2-5 gives the full variable domain: KAGVTQTPRYLIKTRGQQVTLSCSPISGHRSVSWYQQTPGQGLQFLFEYFSETQRNKGNFPGRFSGRQFSNSRSEMNVSTLELGDSALYLCASSPLDSNDQETQYFGPGTRLLVL.

V usage is TRBV28 and J usage is TRBJ2-1; a weak D match, TRBD1 (6 bases). The V and J ends lost 4 bases and 0 bases respectively, with 10 bases between them. Germline assignment: CDR1 MDHEN and CDR2 SYDVKM. The CDR3 extends over 15 amino acids. The CDR3 here is CASSSGASSYNEQFF. The DNA of the CDR3 is TGTGCCAGCAGTTCAGGGGCCAGCTCCTACAATGAGCAGTTCTTC.